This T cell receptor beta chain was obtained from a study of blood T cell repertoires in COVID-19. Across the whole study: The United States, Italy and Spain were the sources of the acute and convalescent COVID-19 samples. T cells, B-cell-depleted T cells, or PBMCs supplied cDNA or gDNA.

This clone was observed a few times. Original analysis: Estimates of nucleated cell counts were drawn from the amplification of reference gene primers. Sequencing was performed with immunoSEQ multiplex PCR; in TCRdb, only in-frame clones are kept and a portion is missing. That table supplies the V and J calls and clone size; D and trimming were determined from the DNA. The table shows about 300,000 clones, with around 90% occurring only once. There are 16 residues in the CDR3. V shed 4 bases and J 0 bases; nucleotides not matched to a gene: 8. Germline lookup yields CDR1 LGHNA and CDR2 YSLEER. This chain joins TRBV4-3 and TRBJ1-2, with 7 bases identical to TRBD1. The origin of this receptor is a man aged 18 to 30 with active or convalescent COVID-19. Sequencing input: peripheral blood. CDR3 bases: TGCGCCAGCAGCCGGAATACAGACAGGGCTAACTATGGCTACACCTTC. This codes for CASSRNTDRANYGYTF.